These T cell receptor beta chains were read from a single sample in a study of radiotherapy plus CTLA-4 blockade in lung cancer. Some clones are missing from TCRdb's copy, which holds only in-frame ones; the method was immunoSEQ multiplex PCR. The table shows over 10,000 clones, with around four fifths occurring only once. The sample in question was peripheral blood, obtained from a patient treated with radiotherapy plus ipilimumab. These TCRs come from a human donor with non-small cell lung cancer that progressed on radiotherapy plus ipilimumab. Each CDR3 is given with its conserved first and last residue. D genes are given only for firm matches. Clone size, where shown, is once, few, many, or a class for clones that have expanded.

>NA|NA|TRBV5-1|TRBJ1-1
TGCGCCAGCAGCTTGGCCCCGACGGTGAACACTGAAGCTTTCTTT
CASSLAPTVNTEAFF
>NA|NA|TRBV6-1|TRBJ2-7
TGTGCCAGCAGTCTTGACCGGTCCTACGAGCAGTACTTC
CASSLDRSYEQYF
>NA|NA|TRBV18|TRBJ2-5
TGTGCCAGCTCACCACCCACACAAGAGACCCAGTACTTC
CASSPPTQETQYF
>NA|TRBD2|TRBV2|TRBJ2-3
TGTGCCAGCAGGAGGGCTAGCGGGGGTATAGACGCAGATACGCAGTATTTT
CASRRASGGIDADTQYF
>NA|TRBD1|TRBV27|TRBJ1-5
TGTGCCAGCGGACAGGGGGGAAGTCAGCCCCAGCATTTT
CASGQGGSQPQHF
>NA|TRBD1|TRBV6-5|TRBJ1-5
TGTGCCAGCAGTTACGGGGGGACAGGGACGAATCAGCCCCAGCATTTT
CASSYGGTGTNQPQHF
>NA|TRBD2|TRBV5-4|TRBJ2-5
TGTGCCAGCAGCTTGGTGGTAGCGGGGCAAGAGACCCAGTACTTC
CASSLVVAGQETQYF
>NA|NA|TRBV15|TRBJ1-2
TGTGCCACCAGCAGAGATCAGTTGGGACCAGGGGGCTACACCTTC
CATSRDQLGPGGYTF
>NA|TRBD2|TRBV4-3|TRBJ2-1
TGCGCCAGCAGCGTGCTAGCGGGGGGGCCCAATGAGCAGTTCTTC
CASSVLAGGPNEQFF
>NA|NA|TRBV4-1|TRBJ1-5
TGCGCCAGCAGCCAAGATATTGGTTTCAGTTTCCGTCAACCCCAGCATTTT
CASSQDIGFSFRQPQHF
>NA|NA|TRBV9|TRBJ1-1
TGTGCCAGCAGCCCCATCGCGGAAACTGAAGCTTTCTTT
CASSPIAETEAFF
>NA|NA|TRBV18|TRBJ2-5
TGTGCCAGCTCACCACGCGGCTGGGATCGAGGGACCCAGTACTTC
CASSPRGWDRGTQYF
>once|NA|TRBV5-1|TRBJ2-3
TGCGCCAGCAGTACCGGAACTCACTCCACAGATACGCAGTATTTT
CASSTGTHSTDTQYF
>NA|TRBD1|TRBV19|TRBJ1-2
TGTGCCAGTAGTTTGGACAGGAACTATGGCTACACCTTC
CASSLDRNYGYTF
>NA|NA|TRBV11-3|TRBJ1-5
TGTGCCAGCAGCTTGGGTCGGTGGTTCGGGAATCAGCCCCAGCATTTT
CASSLGRWFGNQPQHF
>once|NA|TRBV6-1|TRBJ1-4
TGTGCCAGCAGCCACGAAACCGGGAGGAATGAAAAACTGTTTTTT
CASSHETGRNEKLFF
>NA|NA|TRBV4-3|TRBJ2-2
TGCGCCAGCAGCCAAGAGCGGGGTCGGGAGCTGTTTTTT
CASSQERGRELFF
>NA|NA|TRBV9|TRBJ1-4
TGTGCCAGCAGCCCCCTCGGGGGGGCAGGGGAAAAACTGTTTTTT
CASSPLGGAGEKLFF
>NA|NA|TRBV5-5|TRBJ2-3
TGTGCCAGCAGCTCTTCCGGGTCCACAGATACGCAGTATTTT
CASSSSGSTDTQYF
>NA|TRBD2|TRBV4-1|TRBJ2-3
TGCGCCAGCAGCCAAGATGGGGGACTAGGGGTTGGGACAGATACGCAGTATTTT
CASSQDGGLGVGTDTQYF
>NA|NA|TRBV6-5|TRBJ1-1
TGTGCCAGCAGTGAGGGCAGGCGGGCTTTCTTT
CASSEGRRAFF
>few|NA|TRBV5-1|TRBJ1-2
TGCGCCAGCAGCTCTGAGCCAGGGTTGGCATATGGCTACACCTTC
CASSSEPGLAYGYTF
>NA|TRBD1|TRBV9|TRBJ2-5
TGTGCCAGCAGCGCCGGAGGGGGACAGGGGGCCCTTGTCGTCCAAGAGACCCAGTACTTC
CASSAGGGQGALVVQETQYF
>NA|NA|TRBV7-2|TRBJ1-2
TGTGCCAGCAGCTTACCGGCGCGGGAGCTTTATGGCTACACCTTC
CASSLPARELYGYTF
>NA|TRBD1|TRBV19|TRBJ1-1
TGTGCCAGTAGAGTGGACAGGCAGAAAGTCGAAGCTTTCTTT
CASRVDRQKVEAFF
>NA|NA|TRBV18|TRBJ1-3
TGTGCCAGCTCACCAGCCCCGAACACCATATATTTT
CASSPAPNTIYF
>NA|NA|TRBV10-3|TRBJ1-2
TGTGCCATCAGTGCCGGGACTGGGAACTATGGCTACACCTTC
CAISAGTGNYGYTF
>once|NA|TRBV10-1|TRBJ1-2
TGCGCCAGTAGGGAGGAGGATGGCTACACCTTC
CASREEDGYTF
>NA|NA|TRBV18|TRBJ2-1
TGTGCCAGCTCACGTGGGCGAGGGGACTACAATGAGCAGTTCTTC
CASSRGRGDYNEQFF
>once|NA|TRBV7-9|TRBJ1-3
TGTGCCAGCAGCTTAGAACCGGGGGTTACTGGAAACACCATATATTTT
CASSLEPGVTGNTIYF
>NA|NA|TRBV6-4|TRBJ1-2
TGTGCCAGCAGTCCGGGACCCGCAGGAGGCTACACCTTC
CASSPGPAGGYTF
>NA|NA|TRBV6-8|TRBJ2-7
TGTGCCAGCAGTTACAGGCGGGACAACTCCTACGAGCAGTACTTC
CASSYRRDNSYEQYF
>once|TRBD1|TRBV6-1|TRBJ1-2
TGTGCCAGCAGTGAGACGGGACAGGGGCACTATGGCTACACCTTC
CASSETGQGHYGYTF
>NA|NA|TRBV20-1|TRBJ2-7
TGCAGTGCTTACTCATGGTGGGAGCAGTACTTC
CSAYSWWEQYF
>once|NA|TRBV29-1|TRBJ2-6
TGCAGCGTTGGGCCAGGAGGTCTCTCTGGGGCCAACGTCCTGACTTTC
CSVGPGGLSGANVLTF
>NA|NA|TRBV6-1|TRBJ2-2
TGTGCCAGCAGGGGTAGCGTGGGCACCGGGGAGCTGTTTTTT
CASRGSVGTGELFF
>NA|NA|TRBV4-3|TRBJ1-4
TGCGCCAGCAGCCAAGATAAGGCAGTCAGGGGCCGTGAAAAACTGTTTTTT
CASSQDKAVRGREKLFF
>NA|TRBD2|TRBV7-8|TRBJ2-5
TGTGCCAGCAGCCCGGGGTTGTCAGCGGGGGAAGAGACCCAGTACTTC
CASSPGLSAGEETQYF
>NA|NA|TRBV4-3|TRBJ2-2
TGCGCCAGCAGCCAAGGATTCGGGTCCTACACCGGGGAGCTGTTTTTT
CASSQGFGSYTGELFF
>NA|TRBD2|TRBV5-1|TRBJ2-5
TGCGCCAGCAGCTACGCCGGGACTAGCACAGAGACCCAGTACTTC
CASSYAGTSTETQYF
>NA|NA|TRBV29-1|TRBJ1-2
TGCAGCGTTGAAGCGACAAAAAACGGTGGCTACACCTTC
CSVEATKNGGYTF
>NA|NA|TRBV19|TRBJ1-6
TGTGCCAGTAGTATAGATCTTGAGTTACAGGTCGGAACTTCACCCCTCCACTTT
CASSIDLELQVGTSPLHF
>NA|TRBD2|TRBV7-9|TRBJ2-1
TGTGCCAGCAGCTTTGGAAGCGGGGGGCTAAATGAGCAGTTCTTC
CASSFGSGGLNEQFF
>few|NA|TRBV6-6|TRBJ2-4
TGTGCCAGCAGGACCGAAGCCAAAAACATTCAGTACTTC
CASRTEAKNIQYF
>NA|NA|TRBV23-1|TRBJ1-2
TGCGCCAGCAGCTCGGGAGGCTACACCTTC
CASSSGGYTF
>medium-sized|NA|TRBV7-9|TRBJ1-5
TGTGCCAGCAGTTCTCACAGGACGAATCAGCCCCAGCATTTT
CASSSHRTNQPQHF
>NA|NA|TRBV21-1|TRBJ1-2
TGTGCCAGCAGCAAAAACAGTGACAGAGGATATGGCTACACCTTC
CASSKNSDRGYGYTF
>NA|TRBD2|TRBV7-9|TRBJ2-7
TGTGCCAGCAGCCCAAGCGGGGGGGACGAGCAGTACTTC
CASSPSGGDEQYF
>NA|NA|TRBV14|TRBJ1-3
TGTGCCAGCAGTCCGGCCATCTCTGGAAACACCATATATTTT
CASSPAISGNTIYF